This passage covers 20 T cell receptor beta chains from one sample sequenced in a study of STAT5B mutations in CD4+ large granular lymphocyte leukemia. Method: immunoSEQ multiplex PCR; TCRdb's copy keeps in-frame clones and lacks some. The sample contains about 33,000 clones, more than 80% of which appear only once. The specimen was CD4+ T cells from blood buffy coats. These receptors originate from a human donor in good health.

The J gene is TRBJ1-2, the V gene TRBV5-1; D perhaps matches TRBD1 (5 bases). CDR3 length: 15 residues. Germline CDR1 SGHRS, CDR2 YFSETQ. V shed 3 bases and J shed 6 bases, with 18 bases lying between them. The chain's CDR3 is CASSSRGVGAHGYTF. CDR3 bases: TGCGCCAGCAGCTCCCGGGGGGTCGGGGCGCATGGCTACACCTTC.

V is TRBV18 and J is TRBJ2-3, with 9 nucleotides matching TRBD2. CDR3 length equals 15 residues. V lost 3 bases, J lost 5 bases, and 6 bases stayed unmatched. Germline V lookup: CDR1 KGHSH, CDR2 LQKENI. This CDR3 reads CASSPEAGGGDTQYF. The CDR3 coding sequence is TGTGCCAGCTCACCCGAAGCGGGAGGCGGAGATACGCAGTATTTT.

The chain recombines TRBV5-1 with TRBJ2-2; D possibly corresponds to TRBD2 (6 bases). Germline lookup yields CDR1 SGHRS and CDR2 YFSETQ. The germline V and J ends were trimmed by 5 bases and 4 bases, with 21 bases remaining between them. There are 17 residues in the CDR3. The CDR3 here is CASRPLAGSVSTGELFF. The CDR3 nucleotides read TGCGCCAGCAGGCCTCTTGCCGGGAGCGTTAGCACCGGGGAGCTGTTTTTT.

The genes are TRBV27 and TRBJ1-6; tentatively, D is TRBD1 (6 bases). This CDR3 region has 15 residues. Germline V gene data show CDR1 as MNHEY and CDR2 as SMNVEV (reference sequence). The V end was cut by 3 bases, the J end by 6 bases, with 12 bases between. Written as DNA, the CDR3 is TGTGCCAGCAGTTTCTCGACAGGCGGTAATTCACCCCTCCACTTT. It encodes CASSFSTGGNSPLHF.

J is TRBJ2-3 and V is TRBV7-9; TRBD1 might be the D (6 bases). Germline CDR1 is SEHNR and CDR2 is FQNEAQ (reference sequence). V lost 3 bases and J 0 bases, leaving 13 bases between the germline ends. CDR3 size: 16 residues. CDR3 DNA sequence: TGTGCCAGCAGCTTCAAGAGACAGGTAAGCACAGATACGCAGTATTTT. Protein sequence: CASSFKRQVSTDTQYF.

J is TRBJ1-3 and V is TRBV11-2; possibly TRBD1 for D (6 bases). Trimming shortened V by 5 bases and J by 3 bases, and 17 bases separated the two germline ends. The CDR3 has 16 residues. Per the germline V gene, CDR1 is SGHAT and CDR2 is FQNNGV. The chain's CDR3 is CASSLQAQGFGNTIYF. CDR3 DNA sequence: TGTGCCAGCAGCCTCCAGGCACAGGGATTTGGAAACACCATATATTTT.

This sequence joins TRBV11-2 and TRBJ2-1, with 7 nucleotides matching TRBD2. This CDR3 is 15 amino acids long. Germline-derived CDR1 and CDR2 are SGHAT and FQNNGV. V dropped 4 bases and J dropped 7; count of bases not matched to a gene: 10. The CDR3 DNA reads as TGTGCCAGCAGCTGGTCCCCGGCGGGAGTGAATGAGCAGTTCTTC. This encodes CASSWSPAGVNEQFF.

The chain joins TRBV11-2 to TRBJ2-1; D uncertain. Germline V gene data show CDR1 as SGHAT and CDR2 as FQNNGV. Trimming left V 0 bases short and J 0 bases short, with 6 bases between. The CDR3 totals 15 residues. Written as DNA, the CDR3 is TGTGCCAGCAGCTTAGATTTGAGCTCCTACAATGAGCAGTTCTTC. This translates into CASSLDLSSYNEQFF.

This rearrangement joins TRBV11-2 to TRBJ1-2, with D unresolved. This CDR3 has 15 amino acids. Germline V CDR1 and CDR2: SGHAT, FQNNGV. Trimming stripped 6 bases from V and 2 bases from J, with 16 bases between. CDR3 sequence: CASSNQGHPNYGYTF. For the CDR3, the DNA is TGTGCCAGCAGTAACCAAGGGCACCCCAACTATGGCTACACCTTC.

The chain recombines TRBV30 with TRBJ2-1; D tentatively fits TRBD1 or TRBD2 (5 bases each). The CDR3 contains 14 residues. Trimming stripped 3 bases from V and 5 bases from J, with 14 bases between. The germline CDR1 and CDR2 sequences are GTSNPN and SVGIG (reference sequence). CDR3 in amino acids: CAWSTGTQNNEQFF. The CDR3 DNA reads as TGTGCCTGGAGCACCGGGACGCAAAACAATGAGCAGTTCTTC.

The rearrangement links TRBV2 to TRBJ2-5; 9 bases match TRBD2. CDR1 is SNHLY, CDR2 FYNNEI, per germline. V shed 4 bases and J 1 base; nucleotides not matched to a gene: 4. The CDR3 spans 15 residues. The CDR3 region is CASSGDSGGQETQYF. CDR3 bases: TGTGCCAGCAGTGGAGATAGCGGGGGCCAAGAGACCCAGTACTTC.

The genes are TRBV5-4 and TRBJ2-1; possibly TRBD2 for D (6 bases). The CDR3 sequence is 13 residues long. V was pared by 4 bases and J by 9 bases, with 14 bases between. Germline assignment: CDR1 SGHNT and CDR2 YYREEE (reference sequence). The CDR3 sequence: CASSRDLGVEQFF. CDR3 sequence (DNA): TGTGCCAGCAGCCGGGACTTGGGCGTTGAGCAGTTCTTC.

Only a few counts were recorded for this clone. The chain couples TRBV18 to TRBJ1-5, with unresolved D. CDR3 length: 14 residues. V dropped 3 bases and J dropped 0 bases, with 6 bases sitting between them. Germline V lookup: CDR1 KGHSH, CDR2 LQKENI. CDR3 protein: CASSPEVSNQPQHF. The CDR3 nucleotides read TGTGCCAGCTCACCCGAGGTTAGCAATCAGCCCCAGCATTTT.

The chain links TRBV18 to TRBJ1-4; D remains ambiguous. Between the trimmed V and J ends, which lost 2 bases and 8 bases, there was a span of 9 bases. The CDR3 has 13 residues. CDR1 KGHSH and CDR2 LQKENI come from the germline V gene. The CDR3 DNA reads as TGTGCCAGCTCACCAGGGTATCGGGAAAAACTGTTTTTT. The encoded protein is CASSPGYREKLFF.

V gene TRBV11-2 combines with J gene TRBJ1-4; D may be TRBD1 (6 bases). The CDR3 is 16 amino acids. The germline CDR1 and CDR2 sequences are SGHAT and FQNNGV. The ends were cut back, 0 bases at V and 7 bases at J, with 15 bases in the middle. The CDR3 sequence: CASSLDNLGAGEKLFF. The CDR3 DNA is TGTGCCAGCAGCTTAGATAACTTGGGGGCGGGTGAAAAACTGTTTTTT.

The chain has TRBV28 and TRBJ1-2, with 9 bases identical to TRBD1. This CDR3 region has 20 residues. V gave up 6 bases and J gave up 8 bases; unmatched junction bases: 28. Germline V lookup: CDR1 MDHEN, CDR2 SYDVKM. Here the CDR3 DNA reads TGTGCCAGCAGCCGCCTTACCCTTCGGGACAGGGTTGTAGTGGGGGGAGGCTACACCTTC. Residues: CASSRLTLRDRVVVGGGYTF.

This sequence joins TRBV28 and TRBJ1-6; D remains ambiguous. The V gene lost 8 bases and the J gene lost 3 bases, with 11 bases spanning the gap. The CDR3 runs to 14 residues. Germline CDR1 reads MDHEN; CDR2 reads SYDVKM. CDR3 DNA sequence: TGTGCCAGCTTTGACCAAATCTATAATTCACCCCTCCACTTT. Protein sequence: CASFDQIYNSPLHF.

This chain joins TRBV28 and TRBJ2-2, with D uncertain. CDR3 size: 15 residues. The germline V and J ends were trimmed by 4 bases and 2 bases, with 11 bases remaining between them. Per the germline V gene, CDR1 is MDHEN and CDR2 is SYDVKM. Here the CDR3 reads CASSSDGVNTGELFF. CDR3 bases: TGTGCCAGCAGTTCGGATGGGGTCAACACCGGGGAGCTGTTTTTT.

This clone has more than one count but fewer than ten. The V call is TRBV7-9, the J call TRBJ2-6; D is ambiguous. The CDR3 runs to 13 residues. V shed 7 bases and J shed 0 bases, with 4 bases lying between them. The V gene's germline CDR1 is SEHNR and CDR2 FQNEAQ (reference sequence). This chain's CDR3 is CASTVSGANVLTF. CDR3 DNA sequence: TGTGCCAGCACCGTCTCTGGGGCCAACGTCCTGACTTTC. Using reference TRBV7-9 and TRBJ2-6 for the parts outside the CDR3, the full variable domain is DTGVSQNPRHKITKRGQNVTFRCDPISEHNRLYWYRQTLGQGPEFLTYFQNEAQLEKSRLLSDRFSAERPKGSFSTLEIQRTEQGDSAMYLCASTVSGANVLTFGAGSRLTVL.

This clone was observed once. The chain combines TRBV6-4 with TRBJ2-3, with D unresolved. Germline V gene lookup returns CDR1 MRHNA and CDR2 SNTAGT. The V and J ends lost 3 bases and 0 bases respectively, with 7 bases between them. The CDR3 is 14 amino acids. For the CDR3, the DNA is TGTGCCAGCAGTGAGGGCCAAAGCACAGATACGCAGTATTTT. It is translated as CASSEGQSTDTQYF.